The sample holds many counts of the clone carrying this T cell receptor beta chain. Its antigen is undetermined. Germline CDR1 is SGHVS and CDR2 is FQNEAQ. The CDR3 covers 13 residues. Trimming left V 1 base short and J 5 bases short, with 8 bases between. There were TCR beta CDR3 regions amplified from RNA transcripts. TCR CDR3 regions were first amplified by RT-PCR with HTBI primers. Using its own MiXCR run on the multiplex PCR reads, TCRdb lists one record per CDR3 protein. The sample records hundreds of thousands of distinct CDR3 sequences, roughly 46% being singletons. The record originates from a study of T cells in Graves' hyperthyroidism and ophthalmopathy. The study, taken as a whole, reports: Ophthalmopathy was told apart from stable hyperthyroidism by a 13 V-J model.

The source of this sequence is an adult man with Graves' disease, either hyperthyroidism or ophthalmopathy (not recorded which). The genes are TRBV7-8 and TRBJ1-1; D is ambiguous. The sequenced material came from peripheral blood or thyroid tissue (not recorded which). In DNA, the CDR3 is TGTGCCAGCAGCTTAGGCCTGTTTACTGAAGCTTTCTTT. It encodes CASSLGLFTEAFF.